The source of this T cell receptor beta chain is a study of blood T cell repertoires in COVID-19. V was clipped by 7 bases and J by 6 bases, with 30 bases between them. The CDR3 spans 19 residues. Germline CDR1 is LNHDA and CDR2 is SQIVND (reference sequence). In the authors' methods: Reference gene primer amplification gave nucleated cell count estimates. Produced via immunoSEQ multiplex PCR; TCRdb's table is partial and in-frame only. V and J calls and clone size are given by that table; D and trimming were obtained from the DNA. The sample holds about 110,000 clones, roughly 70% seen once. The chain is built from TRBV19 and TRBJ1-4, with D possibly matching TRBD1 (6 bases). The receptor was derived from a woman aged 40 to 55 with acute or convalescent COVID-19. The sample consisted of peripheral blood. Here the CDR3 DNA reads TGTGCCAGTAACCCTATGGCGGGGGGCGCGTCCGGGAATGATGAAAAACTGTTTTTT. Translating it yields CASNPMAGGASGNDEKLFF.